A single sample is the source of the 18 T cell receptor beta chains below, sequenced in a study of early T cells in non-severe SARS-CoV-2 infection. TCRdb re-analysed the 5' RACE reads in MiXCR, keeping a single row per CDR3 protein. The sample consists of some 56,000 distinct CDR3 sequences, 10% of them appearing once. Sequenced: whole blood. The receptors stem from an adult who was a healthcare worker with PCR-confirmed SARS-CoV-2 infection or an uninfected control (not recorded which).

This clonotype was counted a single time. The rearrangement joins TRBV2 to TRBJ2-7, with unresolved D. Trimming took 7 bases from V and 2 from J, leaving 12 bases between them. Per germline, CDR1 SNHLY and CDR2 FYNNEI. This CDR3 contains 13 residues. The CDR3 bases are TGTGCCAGCATTTCTGGGGAAACCTACGAGCAGTACTTC. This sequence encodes CASISGETYEQYF. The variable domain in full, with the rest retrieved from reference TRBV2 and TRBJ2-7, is EPEVTQTPSHQVTQMGQEVILRCVPISNHLYFYWYRQILGQKVEFLVSFYNNEISEKSEIFDDQFSVERPDGSNFTLKIRSTKLEDSAMYFCASISGETYEQYFGPGTRLTVT.

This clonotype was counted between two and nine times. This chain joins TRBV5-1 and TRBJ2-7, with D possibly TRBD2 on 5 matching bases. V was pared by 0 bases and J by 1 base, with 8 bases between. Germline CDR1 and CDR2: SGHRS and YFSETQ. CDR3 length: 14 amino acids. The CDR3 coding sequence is TGCGCCAGCAGCTTGGAAGGGAGTTCCTACGAGCAGTACTTC. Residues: CASSLEGSSYEQYF.

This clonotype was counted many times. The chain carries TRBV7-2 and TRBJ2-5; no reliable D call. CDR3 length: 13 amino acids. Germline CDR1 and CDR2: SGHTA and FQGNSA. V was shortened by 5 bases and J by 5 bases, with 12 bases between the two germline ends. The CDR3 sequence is CASSPSVGETQYF. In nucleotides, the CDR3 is TGTGCCAGCAGCCCGTCGGTCGGCGAGACCCAGTACTTC.

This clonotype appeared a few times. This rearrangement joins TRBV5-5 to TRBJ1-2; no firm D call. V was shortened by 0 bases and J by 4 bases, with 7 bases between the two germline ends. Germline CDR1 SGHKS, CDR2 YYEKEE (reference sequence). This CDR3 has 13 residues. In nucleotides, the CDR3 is TGTGCCAGCAGCTTGGATCCAGGCTATGGCTACACCTTC. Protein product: CASSLDPGYGYTF. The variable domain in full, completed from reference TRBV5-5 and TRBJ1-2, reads DAGVTQSPTHLIKTRGQQVTLRCSPISGHKSVSWYQQVLGQGPQFIFQYYEKEERGRGNFPDRFSARQFPNYSSELNVNALLLGDSALYLCASSLDPGYGYTFGSGTRLTVV.

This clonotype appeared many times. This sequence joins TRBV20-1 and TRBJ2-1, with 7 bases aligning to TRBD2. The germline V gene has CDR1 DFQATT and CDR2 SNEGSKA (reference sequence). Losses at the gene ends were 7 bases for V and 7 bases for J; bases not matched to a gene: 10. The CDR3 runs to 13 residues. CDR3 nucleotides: TGCAGTGAAGGGAGGGTCAACTTAAATGAGCAGTTCTTC. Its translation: CSEGRVNLNEQFF.

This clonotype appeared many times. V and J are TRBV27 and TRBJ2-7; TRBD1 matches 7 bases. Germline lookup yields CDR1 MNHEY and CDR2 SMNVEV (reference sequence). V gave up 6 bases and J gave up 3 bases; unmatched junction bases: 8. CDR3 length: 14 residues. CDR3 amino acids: CASSPRQGFYEQYF. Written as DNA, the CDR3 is TGTGCCAGCAGCCCTCGACAGGGTTTCTACGAGCAGTACTTC.

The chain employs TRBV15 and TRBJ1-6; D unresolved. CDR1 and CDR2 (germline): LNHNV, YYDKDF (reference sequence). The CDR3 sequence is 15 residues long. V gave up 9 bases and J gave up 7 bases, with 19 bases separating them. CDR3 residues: CATSATRTSNSPLHF. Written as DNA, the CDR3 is TGTGCCACGTCCGCAACAAGGACCTCCAATTCACCCCTCCACTTT. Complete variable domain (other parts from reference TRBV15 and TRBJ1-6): DAMVIQNPRYQVTQFGKPVTLSCSQTLNHNVMYWYQQKSSQAPKLLFHYYDKDFNNEADTPDNFQSRRPNTSFCFLDIRSPGLGDTAMYLCATSATRTSNSPLHFGNGTRLTVT.

The CDR3 DNA is TGTGCCAGCAGTTACAATCCTAGCGGGGTCCATCACTCCTACAATGAGCAGTTCTTC. The encoded protein is CASSYNPSGVHHSYNEQFF. The chain has TRBV6-2 or TRBV6-3 and TRBJ2-1, with 9 bases identical to TRBD2. This CDR3 spans 19 amino acids. V lost 2 bases to trimming and J lost 0 bases; unmatched junction nucleotides: 11. From germline, CDR1 is MNHEY and CDR2 SVGEGT.

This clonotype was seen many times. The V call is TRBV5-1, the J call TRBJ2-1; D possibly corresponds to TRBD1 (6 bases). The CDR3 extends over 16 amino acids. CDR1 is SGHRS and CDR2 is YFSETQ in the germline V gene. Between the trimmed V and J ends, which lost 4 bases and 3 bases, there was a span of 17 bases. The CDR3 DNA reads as TGCGCCAGCAGCCCAGGGACAACGATCTTCTACAATGAGCAGTTCTTC. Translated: CASSPGTTIFYNEQFF.

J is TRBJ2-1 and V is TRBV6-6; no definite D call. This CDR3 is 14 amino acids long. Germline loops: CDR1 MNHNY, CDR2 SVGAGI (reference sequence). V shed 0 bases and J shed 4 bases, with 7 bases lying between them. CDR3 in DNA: TGTGCCAGCAGTTACTCTGCAGGTTACAATGAGCAGTTCTTC. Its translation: CASSYSAGYNEQFF.

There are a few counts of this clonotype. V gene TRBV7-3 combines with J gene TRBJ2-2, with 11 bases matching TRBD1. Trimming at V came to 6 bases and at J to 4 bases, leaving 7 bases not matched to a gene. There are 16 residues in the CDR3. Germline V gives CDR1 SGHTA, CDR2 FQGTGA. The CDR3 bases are TGTGCCAGCAGACTAGCAGGGACAGGGGGCACCGGGGAGCTGTTTTTT. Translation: CASRLAGTGGTGELFF.

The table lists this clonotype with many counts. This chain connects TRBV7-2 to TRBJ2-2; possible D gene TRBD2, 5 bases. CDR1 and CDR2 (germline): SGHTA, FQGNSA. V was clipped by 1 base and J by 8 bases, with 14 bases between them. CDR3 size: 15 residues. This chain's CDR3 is CASSLELGQSGELFF. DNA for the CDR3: TGTGCCAGCAGCTTAGAACTAGGGCAATCTGGGGAGCTGTTTTTT.

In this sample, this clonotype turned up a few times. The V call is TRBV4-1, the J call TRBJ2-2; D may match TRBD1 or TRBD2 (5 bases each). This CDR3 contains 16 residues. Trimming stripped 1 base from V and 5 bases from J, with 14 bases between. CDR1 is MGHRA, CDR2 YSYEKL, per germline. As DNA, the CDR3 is TGCGCCAGCAGCCAAGTGGGGACGGTGAGAACCGGGGAGCTGTTTTTT. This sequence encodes CASSQVGTVRTGELFF.

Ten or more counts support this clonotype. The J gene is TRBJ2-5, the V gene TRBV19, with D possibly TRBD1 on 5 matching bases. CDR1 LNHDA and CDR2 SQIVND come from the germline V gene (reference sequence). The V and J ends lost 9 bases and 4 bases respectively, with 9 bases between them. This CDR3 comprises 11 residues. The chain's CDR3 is CASRVGETQYF. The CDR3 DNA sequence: TGTGCCAGCAGGGTGGGAGAGACCCAGTACTTC.

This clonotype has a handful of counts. CDR3 amino acids: CSAREGGRGTSGNTGELFF. The CDR3 DNA reads TGCAGTGCTAGAGAAGGTGGAAGAGGGACTAGCGGGAACACCGGGGAGCTGTTTTTT. V usage is TRBV20-1 and J usage is TRBJ2-2; 11 bases agree with TRBD2. The CDR3 totals 19 residues. Germline V gives CDR1 DFQATT, CDR2 SNEGSKA (reference sequence). The V and J ends lost 0 bases and 1 base, in that order; junction bases with no gene match: 10.

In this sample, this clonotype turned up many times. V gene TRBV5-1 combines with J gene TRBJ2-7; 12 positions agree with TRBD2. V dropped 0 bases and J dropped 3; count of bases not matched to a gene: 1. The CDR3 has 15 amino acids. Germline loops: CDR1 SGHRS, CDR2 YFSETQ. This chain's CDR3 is CASSLVTSGSYEQYF. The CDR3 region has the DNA TGCGCCAGCAGCTTGGTGACTAGCGGGAGCTACGAGCAGTACTTC.

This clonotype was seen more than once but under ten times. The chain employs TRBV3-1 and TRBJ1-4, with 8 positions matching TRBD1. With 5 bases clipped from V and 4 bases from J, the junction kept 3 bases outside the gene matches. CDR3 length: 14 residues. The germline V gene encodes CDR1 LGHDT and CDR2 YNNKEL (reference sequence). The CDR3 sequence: CASSRTGFNEKLFF. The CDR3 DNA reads TGTGCCAGCAGCAGGACAGGGTTTAATGAAAAACTGTTTTTT. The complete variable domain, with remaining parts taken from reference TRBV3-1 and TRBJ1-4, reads DTAVSQTPKYLVTQMGNDKSIKCEQNLGHDTMYWYKQDSKKFLKIMFSYNNKELIINETVPNRFSPKSPDKAHLNLHINSLELGDSAVYFCASSRTGFNEKLFFGSGTQLSVL.

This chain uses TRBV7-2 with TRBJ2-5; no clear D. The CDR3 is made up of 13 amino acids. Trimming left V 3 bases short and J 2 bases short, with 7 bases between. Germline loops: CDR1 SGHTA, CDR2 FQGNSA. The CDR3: CASSFGPQETQYF. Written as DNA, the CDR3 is TGTGCCAGCAGCTTTGGCCCACAAGAGACCCAGTACTTC.